This T cell receptor (beta chain) originates from a study of blood T cell repertoires in COVID-19. The ends lost 2 bases at V and 6 bases at J; junction bases unmatched: 8. The CDR3 has 16 residues. Germline CDR1 and CDR2: SEHNR and FQNEAQ (reference sequence). Libraries were prepared by immunoSEQ multiplex PCR; TCRdb keeps only in-frame clonotypes and omits some of them. The top ten hold around 0.89% of the sample, which has 200,000 to 250,000 clones, about 85% seen once. The receptor's source is a man aged 40-55 years with acute or convalescent COVID-19. The sample consisted of peripheral blood. The chain joins TRBV7-9 to TRBJ2-4; 9 nucleotides line up with TRBD2. The CDR3 reads CASSLLRGGQVNIQYF. The CDR3 coding sequence is TGTGCCAGCAGCTTATTGCGGGGGGGCCAGGTAAACATTCAGTACTTC.